Each of the 9 T cell receptor beta chains below was sequenced from the same sample in a study of vaccination effects on CD4 cells after COVID-19. Viral peptide pool expansion of antigen-specific CD4+ T cells preceded sequencing in the ViraFEST assay. Following 10 days of culture, CD4+ T cells were isolated. Recipients of the vaccine had no prior SARS-CoV-2 infection and negative nucleocapsid antibodies. No antigen is known for these receptors. Libraries were prepared by immunoSEQ multiplex PCR; TCRdb keeps only in-frame clonotypes and omits some of them. The repertoire consists of some 20,000 clones, with approximately 79% occurring once and the leading ten covering around 9.1%. Sequencing was performed on CD4+ T cells from PBMCs cultured with HCoV-NL63 spike peptides, taken before COVID-19 vaccination. The receptors shown here come from a human donor who received a COVID-19 vaccine.

This sequence joins TRBV5-1 and TRBJ1-1; D is unclear. Trimming removed 4 bases at V and 6 bases at J, with 19 bases between. Germline V gene sequence: CDR1 SGHRS, CDR2 YFSETQ. The CDR3 has 15 residues. The CDR3 reads CASSPLQWYGAEAFF. The CDR3 nucleotides are TGCGCCAGCAGCCCCCTACAATGGTACGGGGCTGAAGCTTTCTTT. The whole variable domain, remainder taken from reference TRBV5-1 and TRBJ1-1, is KAGVTQTPRYLIKTRGQQVTLSCSPISGHRSVSWYQQTPGQGLQFLFEYFSETQRNKGNFPGRFSGRQFSNSRSEMNVSTLELGDSALYLCASSPLQWYGAEAFFGQGTRLTVV.

V usage is TRBV5-6 and J usage is TRBJ2-5, with D tentatively TRBD1 (5 bases). Between the trimmed V and J ends, which lost 0 bases and 7 bases, there was a span of 13 bases. This CDR3 is built from 14 residues. The germline V gene encodes CDR1 SGHDT and CDR2 YYEEEE. The chain's CDR3 is CASSLDSRVGTQYF. In nucleotides, the CDR3 is TGTGCCAGCAGCTTGGATAGCAGGGTCGGGACCCAGTACTTC.

The sample holds a few counts of this clone. The rearrangement links TRBV29-1 to TRBJ2-3, with D maybe TRBD2 (6 bases). The CDR3 loop spans 14 amino acids. V shed 4 bases and J shed 2 bases, with 13 bases lying between them. Germline CDR1 is SQVTM and CDR2 is ANQGSEA. The CDR3 bases are TGCAGCGTTGGCCCCGGGGGAGTCACAGATACGCAGTATTTT. Encoded protein: CSVGPGGVTDTQYF.

The genes are TRBV12-3 or TRBV12-4 and TRBJ1-2; no clear D gene. The CDR3 length is 13 residues. V shed 2 bases and J shed 0 bases, with 4 bases lying between them. CDR3 in DNA: TGTGCCAGCAGTTTATTAGCTAACTATGGCTACACCTTC. Its translation is CASSLLANYGYTF.

The V call is TRBV4-1, the J call TRBJ2-7; possible D gene TRBD2, 6 bases. Deletions cut 4 bases from V and 0 bases from J, with 34 bases between. CDR1 is MGHRA, CDR2 YSYEKL, per germline. This CDR3 comprises 22 residues. The CDR3: CASSPLLRPGASGTRISYEQYF. CDR3 in DNA: TGCGCCAGCAGCCCGTTACTCAGACCGGGAGCTTCAGGGACTCGGATCTCCTACGAGCAGTACTTC.

J is TRBJ2-4 and V is TRBV5-4, with a possible D match to TRBD2 (5 bases). The germline CDR1 and CDR2 sequences are SGHNT and YYREEE (reference sequence). The germline V and J ends were trimmed by 4 bases and 5 bases, with 13 bases remaining between them. There are 14 residues in the CDR3. The CDR3 nucleotides are TGTGCCAGCAGCCATCGCTACGGGGAAAACATTCAGTACTTC. Translated, it gives CASSHRYGENIQYF.

This clone has only a few counts. J is TRBJ1-5 and V is TRBV6-2 or TRBV6-3; 7 bases are shared with TRBD1. V dropped 0 bases and J dropped 4; count of bases not matched to a gene: 9. This CDR3 comprises 17 residues. Per the germline V gene, CDR1 is MNHEY and CDR2 is SVGEGT. The CDR3 is CASSYSTGAQGNQPQHF. The DNA of the CDR3 is TGTGCCAGCAGTTACTCGACTGGGGCACAGGGGAATCAGCCCCAGCATTTT.

The J gene is TRBJ2-1, the V gene TRBV18; 9 positions match TRBD2. The germline V gene has CDR1 KGHSH and CDR2 LQKENI. Trimming cost V 1 base and J 0 bases; bases outside gene matches: 7. There are 18 residues in the CDR3. The CDR3 DNA follows: TGTGCCAGCTCACCACGGGGTAGCGGGGGAAGCTCCTACAATGAGCAGTTCTTC. Its translation is CASSPRGSGGSSYNEQFF.

This clone has just a few counts. The rearrangement uses TRBV15 and TRBJ2-5, with 8 bases matching TRBD2. The length of the CDR3 is 14 residues. Trimming removed 0 bases from V and 9 bases from J; junction bases left unmatched: 6. Per germline, CDR1 LNHNV and CDR2 YYDKDF (reference sequence). The CDR3 reads CATSRDLAGPPQYF. The CDR3 region has the DNA TGTGCCACCAGCAGAGATCTAGCGGGTCCCCCCCAGTACTTC.